These 9 T cell receptor beta chains were all obtained from the same sample, sequenced in a study of T cell repertoires in cytomegalovirus infection (dated by TCRdb to between 2018 and 2021). The data were produced on an Illumina HiSeq 1500. TCRdb applied fastp at Q25 and MiXCR to the public reads, then kept only in-frame beta chains. Every CDR3 protein is listed once, alongside the most common genes and DNA of its rows. In all, the sample holds hundreds of thousands of distinct CDR3 sequences, and 35% of those were seen once. The leading ten clones occupy around 2.8% of the sample. Sequencing was done on a sample of PBMCs. The receptors originated from a human donor in good health (CMV status not recorded). Some clones in this sample may be carry-over from other donors' samples.

Points on this clonotype: A much more abundant neighbour one base away suggests this may be a read error. The V call is TRBV5-1, the J call TRBJ2-3; 11 nucleotides agree with TRBD2. CDR1 and CDR2 from the germline V gene are SGHRS and YFSETQ. The CDR3 has 17 amino acids. In DNA form, the CDR3 reads TGCGTCAGCAGCTTGCCGACTAGCGGGGCTAGCACAGATACGCAGTATTTT. Translation gives CVSSLPTSGASTDTQYF.

This clonotype has only a few counts. The rearrangement uses TRBV29-1 and TRBJ1-1; D gene uncertain. In germline, CDR1 is SQVTM, CDR2 ANQGSEA. V was trimmed by 7 bases and J by 0 bases, leaving 9 bases between them. This CDR3 spans 12 amino acids. The CDR3, as DNA: TGCAGCGGTGGACTCCTGAACACTGAAGCTTTCTTT. This codes for CSGGLLNTEAFF. The whole variable domain, remainder taken from reference TRBV29-1 and TRBJ1-1, is SAVISQKPSRDICQRGTSLTIQCQVDSQVTMMFWYRQQPGQSLTLIATANQGSEATYESGFVIDKFPISRPNLTFSTLTVSNMSPEDSSIYLCSGGLLNTEAFFGQGTRLTVV.

This clonotype was recorded a few times. The V call is TRBV12-3 or TRBV12-4, the J call TRBJ1-5, with no clear D. This CDR3 region has 15 residues. The V end was cut by 6 bases, the J end by 0 bases, with 12 bases between. The CDR3: CASSNYRLSNQPQHF. For the CDR3, the DNA is TGTGCCAGCAGCAACTACCGACTTAGCAATCAGCCCCAGCATTTT.

Worth noting for this clonotype: A much larger clonotype is one base distant, so this may be a read error. The V gene is TRBV7-2, the J gene TRBJ2-1, with D possibly matching TRBD2 (7 bases). Germline CDR1 and CDR2: SGHTA and FQGNSA. The CDR3 is 17 amino acids. For the CDR3, the DNA is TGTGCCAGCAGCTTAGCTGCGGCGGGGGCCGCACGCAATGAGAAGTTCTTC. Translating it yields CASSLAAAGAARNEKFF.

This clonotype was seen a handful of times. The genes are TRBV6-1 and TRBJ2-7; 9 nucleotides agree with TRBD2. Germline V gene lookup returns CDR1 MNHNS and CDR2 SASEGT. The ends lost 3 bases at V and 1 base at J; junction bases unmatched: 4. The CDR3 sequence is 15 residues long. The CDR3 nucleotides are TGTGCCAGCAGTGACGCGCTAGCGGGATCCTACGAGCAGTACTTC. It encodes CASSDALAGSYEQYF.

This clonotype was detected a few times. V and J are TRBV24-1 and TRBJ2-2; unclear D gene. Per germline, CDR1 KGHDR and CDR2 SFDVKD. The CDR3 consists of 12 residues. V was clipped by 4 bases and J by 5 bases, with 4 bases between them. The CDR3 DNA reads as TGTGCCACCAGTGAAGGAACCGGGGAGCTGTTTTTT. Its translation: CATSEGTGELFF.

This clonotype was seen more than once but under ten times. The chain combines TRBV28 with TRBJ2-5, with TRBD2 matching 11 bases. Germline V gene sequence: CDR1 MDHEN, CDR2 SYDVKM. V was pared by 4 bases and J by 6 bases, with 10 bases of the junction left unmatched. This CDR3 has 16 amino acids. The CDR3 DNA reads TGTGCCAGCAGTTCCTTTAGCGGGGGGGCACGAAAGACCCAGTACTTC. Translated, it gives CASSSFSGGARKTQYF.

This clonotype was found many times. This sequence joins TRBV19 and TRBJ2-1, with 10 bases fitting TRBD1. The CDR3 length is 15 residues. Germline CDR1 LNHDA, CDR2 SQIVND (reference sequence). V was pared by 6 bases and J by 5 bases, with 7 bases of the junction left unmatched. CDR3 DNA: TGTGCCAGTAGGATCGACAGGGGGCAGAACAATGAGCAGTTCTTC. This encodes CASRIDRGQNNEQFF.

The chain carries TRBV9 and TRBJ1-6; 10 nucleotides match TRBD1. The CDR3 totals 18 residues. Germline V gene lookup returns CDR1 SGDLS and CDR2 YYNGEE. J gave up 2 bases and V 3 bases, and 8 bases lay outside the gene matches. The DNA for the CDR3 is TGTGCCAGCAGCGCGTCCGGGACAGGGGTCGCCTATAATTCACCCCTCCACTTT. Its protein product is CASSASGTGVAYNSPLHF.